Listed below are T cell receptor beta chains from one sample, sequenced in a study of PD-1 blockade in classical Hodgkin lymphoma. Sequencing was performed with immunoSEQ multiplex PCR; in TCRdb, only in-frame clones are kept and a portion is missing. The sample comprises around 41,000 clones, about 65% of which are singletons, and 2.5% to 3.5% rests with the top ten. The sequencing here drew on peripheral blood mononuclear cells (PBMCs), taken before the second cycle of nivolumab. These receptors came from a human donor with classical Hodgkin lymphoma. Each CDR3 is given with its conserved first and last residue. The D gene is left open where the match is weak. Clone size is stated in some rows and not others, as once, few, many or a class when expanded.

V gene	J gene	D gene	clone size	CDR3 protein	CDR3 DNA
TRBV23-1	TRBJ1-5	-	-	CASSQSYSGSQPQHF	TGCGCCAGCAGTCAATCGTACTCGGGGTCTCAGCCCCAGCATTTT
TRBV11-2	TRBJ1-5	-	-	CASSQDSNSNQPQHF	TGTGCCAGCAGCCAGGACAGTAATAGCAATCAGCCCCAGCATTTT
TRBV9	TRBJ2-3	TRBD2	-	CASSPRLAGRSDTQYF	TGTGCCAGCAGCCCGCGACTAGCGGGAAGGTCAGATACGCAGTATTTT
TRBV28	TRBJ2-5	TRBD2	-	CASRGLAGAGYQETQYF	TGTGCCAGCAGGGGTCTAGCGGGAGCGGGATATCAAGAGACCCAGTACTTC
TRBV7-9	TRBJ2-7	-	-	CASSLGGPGEQYF	TGTGCCAGCAGCTTAGGGGGTCCAGGCGAGCAGTACTTC
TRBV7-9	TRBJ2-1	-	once	CASSPIFGEDSSDNEQFF	TGTGCCAGCAGCCCGATATTTGGGGAGGACAGTTCGGACAATGAGCAGTTCTTC
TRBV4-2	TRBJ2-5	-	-	CASSQEFGLSTEAAQETQYF	TGTGCCAGCAGCCAAGAATTTGGTCTTTCGACAGAGGCGGCCCAAGAGACCCAGTACTTC
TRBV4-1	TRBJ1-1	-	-	CASSQALAGRLFGTEAFF	TGCGCCAGCAGCCAAGCGTTGGCAGGCCGACTGTTCGGCACTGAAGCTTTCTTT
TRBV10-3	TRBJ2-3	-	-	CAISEVGTDTQYF	TGTGCCATCAGTGAAGTGGGGACAGATACGCAGTATTTT
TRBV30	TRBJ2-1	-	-	CAGSGVPPYNEQFF	TGTGCCGGGTCAGGGGTCCCCCCTTACAATGAGCAGTTCTTC
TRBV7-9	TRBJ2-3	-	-	CASSLGLVGTDYTQYF	TGTGCCAGCAGCTTAGGGCTAGTGGGGACCGATTATACGCAGTATTTT
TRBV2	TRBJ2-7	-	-	CATSGRWGEQYF	TGTGCCACCTCGGGACGATGGGGTGAGCAGTACTTC
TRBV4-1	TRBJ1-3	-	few	CASSQDRQRSDTIYF	TGCGCCAGCAGCCAAGATAGACAGCGGAGTGACACCATATATTTT
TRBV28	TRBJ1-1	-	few	CASSLTTGPGTEAFF	TGTGCCAGCAGTTTAACCACAGGGCCGGGCACTGAAGCTTTCTTT
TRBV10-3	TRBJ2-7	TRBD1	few	CAINPGQDSEQYF	TGTGCCATCAACCCGGGACAGGATAGCGAGCAGTACTTC
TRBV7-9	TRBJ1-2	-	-	CASSPDNAGQGYGYTF	TGTGCCAGCAGTCCCGATAACGCTGGCCAGGGGTATGGCTACACCTTC
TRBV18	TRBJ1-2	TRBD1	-	CASSPGQGSSGYTF	TGTGCCAGCTCACCCGGACAGGGATCGAGCGGCTACACCTTC
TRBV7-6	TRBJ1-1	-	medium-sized	CASSLGEMNTEAFF	TGTGCCAGCAGCTTAGGAGAGATGAACACTGAAGCTTTCTTT